The 8 T cell receptor beta chains reported below all come from one sample, sequenced in a study of Tregs in tolerant kidney transplant recipients. Repertoires were generated with immunoSEQ multiplex PCR, while TCRdb's copy carries only in-frame clones and drops some. The sample lists about 110,000 clones; around 90% were seen once. Sequenced here: CD4+ T cells from blood, sampled before the transplant. These receptor sequences come from a human donor who received a combined kidney and bone marrow transplant.

This chain joins TRBV11-2 and TRBJ2-2, with 7 bases aligning to TRBD1. The V and J ends lost 5 bases and 5 bases, in that order; junction bases with no gene match: 5. The germline V gene encodes CDR1 SGHAT and CDR2 FQNNGV. This CDR3 comprises 14 residues. CDR3 in DNA: TGTGCCAGCAGCCCTAACAGGGGAACCGGGGAGCTGTTTTTT. Residues: CASSPNRGTGELFF.

This clone was seen just once. The chain employs TRBV6-5 and TRBJ2-3, with a possible D match to TRBD2 (5 bases). CDR1 and CDR2 (germline): MNHEY, SVGAGI. V was shortened by 6 bases and J by 4 bases, with 8 bases between the two germline ends. This CDR3 has 12 amino acids. In nucleotides, the CDR3 is TGTGCCAGCAGAGGACTGCCAGATACGCAGTATTTT. Translating it yields CASRGLPDTQYF.

The table lists this clone with a few counts. The genes are TRBV10-3 and TRBJ1-6; the D gene is possibly TRBD1 (5 bases). V gave up 5 bases and J gave up 10 bases, with 12 bases separating them. The CDR3 runs 13 residues. Germline V gene data show CDR1 as ENHRY and CDR2 as SYGVKD. The CDR3 DNA sequence: TGTGCCATCAGTACGGACACCTTCTCACCCCTCCACTTT. As protein: CAISTDTFSPLHF.

The chain links TRBV6-4 to TRBJ2-1; 11 bases line up with TRBD2. Germline V gene data show CDR1 as MRHNA and CDR2 as SNTAGT. The CDR3 is made up of 15 amino acids. The trim removed 6 bases at V and 7 bases at J, leaving 8 bases unmatched. The CDR3 DNA follows: TGTGCCAGCAGCCTGCTAGCGGGAGGCGATAATGAGCAGTTCTTC. It encodes CASSLLAGGDNEQFF.

DNA of the CDR3: TGTGCCAGCAGCGTTGGGCTCCAAGAGACCCAGTACTTC. Amino acids: CASSVGLQETQYF. The J gene is TRBJ2-5, the V gene TRBV9; D ambiguous. Looked up from germline, CDR1 is SGDLS and CDR2 is YYNGEE. V gave up 2 bases and J gave up 1 base, with 6 bases separating them. CDR3 length equals 13 residues.

The gene calls are TRBV5-5 and TRBJ1-2; TRBD1 might be the D (6 bases). The V and J ends lost 4 bases and 8 bases respectively, with 18 bases between them. Germline V gene data show CDR1 as SGHKS and CDR2 as YYEKEE (reference sequence). This CDR3 is built from 14 residues. Here the CDR3 DNA reads TGTGCCAGCAGCCTGGACAGAGCTACTAGAGGCTACACCTTC. It codes for CASSLDRATRGYTF.

This sequence joins TRBV6-5 and TRBJ1-2; D is undetermined. The CDR3 spans 13 residues. The germline CDR1 and CDR2 sequences are MNHEY and SVGAGI. V gave up 2 bases and J gave up 3 bases, with 7 bases separating them. CDR3 residues: CASSYDGDYGYTF. The CDR3 nucleotides are TGTGCCAGCAGTTACGACGGGGACTATGGCTACACCTTC.

This clone showed up just a few times. The J gene is TRBJ2-5, the V gene TRBV5-6, with a tentative D call TRBD1 (6 bases). Per the germline V gene, CDR1 is SGHDT and CDR2 is YYEEEE. V was trimmed by 5 bases and J by 4 bases, leaving 9 bases between them. The CDR3 loop spans 12 amino acids. CDR3 in DNA: TGTGCCAGCAGTTTACAGGGAGAGACCCAGTACTTC. The encoded protein is CASSLQGETQYF.